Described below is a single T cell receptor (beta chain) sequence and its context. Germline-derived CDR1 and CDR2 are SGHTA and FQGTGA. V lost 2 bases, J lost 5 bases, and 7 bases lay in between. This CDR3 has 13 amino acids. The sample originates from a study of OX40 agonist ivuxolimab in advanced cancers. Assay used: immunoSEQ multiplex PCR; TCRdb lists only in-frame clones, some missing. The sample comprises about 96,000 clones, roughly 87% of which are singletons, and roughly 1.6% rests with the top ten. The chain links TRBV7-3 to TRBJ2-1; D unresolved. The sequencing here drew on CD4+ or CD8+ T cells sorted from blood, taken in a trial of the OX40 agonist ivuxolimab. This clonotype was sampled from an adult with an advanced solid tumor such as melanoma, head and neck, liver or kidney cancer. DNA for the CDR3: TGTGCCAGCAGCTTAGAACTGAACAATGAGCAGTTCTTC. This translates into CASSLELNNEQFF.